This T cell receptor beta chain was recovered during a study of spatial heterogeneity in lung cancer. Study-wide context: Samples were obtained from about 72 donors, all untreated early-stage non-small cell lung cancer patients. Sequencing covered available follow-up PBMC samples collected a median of about 22 months after resection.

The J segment lost 0 bases and the V segment lost 5 bases, leaving 3 bases of the junction unmatched. This CDR3 region has 15 residues. Germline-derived CDR1 and CDR2 are SGHVS and FNYEAQ. The time point: blood at routine non-recurrence follow-up after resection. Whole RNA, isolated from tumor, nontumor lung or frozen PBMC, was sequenced without prior sorting. Individually, TCR cDNA molecules were each labelled with a unique molecular identifier. One entry per CDR3 protein, called by TCRdb with MiXCR from the 5' RACE reads. The repertoire holds approximately 27,000 distinct CDR3 sequences, with roughly 5.5% as singletons. In its sample, this clonotype was seen many times.

The chain uses TRBV7-6 and TRBJ1-5, with 8 bases that match TRBD1. This specimen consisted of PBMCs, obtained at follow-up. This receptor was identified in a male donor with early-stage non-small cell lung cancer. CDR3 sequence: CASSPGQASNQPQHF. The DNA for the CDR3 is TGTGCCAGCAGCCCGGGACAGGCTAGCAATCAGCCCCAGCATTTT.